The T cell receptor (beta chain) described here comes from a study of blood T cell repertoires in COVID-19. Across the study: Whether acute or convalescent, the COVID-19 samples came from the United States, Italy and Spain. T cells, B-cell-depleted T cells, or PBMCs supplied cDNA or gDNA.

CDR3 length: 17 amino acids. Unmatched junction bases numbered 12, after V lost 3 bases and J lost 3 bases. Germline V lookup: CDR1 SGHVS, CDR2 FQNEAQ. Original processing notes: Scientists estimated how many nucleated cells there were by amplifying reference gene primers. Sequencing used immunoSEQ multiplex PCR; TCRdb keeps in-frame clones, though not all of them. Clone size and V and J calls were adopted from that table, with D and trimming inferred from the DNA. The table has around 65,000 clones, less than 85% seen once. The sequenced sample was peripheral blood. The chain carries TRBV7-8 and TRBJ2-7, with 9 bases fitting TRBD2. This sequence was found in a man between 60 and 75 years old with acute or convalescent COVID-19. CDR3: CASSFPRSGGHDYEQYF. CDR3 nucleotide sequence: TGTGCCAGCAGCTTCCCTAGGAGCGGGGGGCACGACTACGAGCAGTACTTC.